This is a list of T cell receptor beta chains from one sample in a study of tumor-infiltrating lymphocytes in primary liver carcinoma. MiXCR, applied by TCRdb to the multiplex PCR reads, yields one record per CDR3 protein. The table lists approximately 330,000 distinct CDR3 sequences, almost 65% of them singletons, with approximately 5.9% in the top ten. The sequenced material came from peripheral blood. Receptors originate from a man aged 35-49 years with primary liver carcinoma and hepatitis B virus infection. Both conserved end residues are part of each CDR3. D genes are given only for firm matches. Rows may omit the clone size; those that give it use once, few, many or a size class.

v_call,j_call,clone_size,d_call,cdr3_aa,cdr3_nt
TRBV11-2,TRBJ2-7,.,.,CASIIVIGSTEQYF,TGTGCCAGCATCATAGTGATTGGGAGTACCGAGCAGTACTTC
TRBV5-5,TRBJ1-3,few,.,CASTPRAISGNTIYF,TGTGCCAGCACCCCTCGGGCTATCTCTGGAAACACCATATATTTT
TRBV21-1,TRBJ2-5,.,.,CASSKAYWETQYF,TGTGCCAGCAGCAAAGCTTATTGGGAGACCCAGTACTTC
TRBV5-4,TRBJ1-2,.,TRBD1,CASSVGQGSIHGYTF,TGTGCCAGCAGCGTCGGACAGGGGTCCATACATGGCTACACCTTC
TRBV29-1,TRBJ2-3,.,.,CSVEVQAINTDTQYF,TGCAGTGTTGAAGTACAGGCGATAAACACAGATACGCAGTATTTT
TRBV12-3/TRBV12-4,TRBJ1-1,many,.,CASSFSTGGEAFF,TGTGCCAGCAGTTTTAGTACGGGCGGTGAAGCTTTCTTT
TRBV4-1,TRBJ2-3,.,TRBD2,CASRPSGRSGDTQYF,TGCGCCAGCAGACCTAGCGGGAGAAGTGGAGATACGCAGTATTTT
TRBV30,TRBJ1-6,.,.,CAWSRNGPMVSPLHF,TGTGCCTGGAGCCGGAACGGACCTATGGTGTCACCCCTCCACTTT
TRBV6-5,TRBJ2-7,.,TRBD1,CANSGDRGPYEQYF,TGTGCCAACAGCGGGGACAGGGGTCCATACGAGCAGTATTTC
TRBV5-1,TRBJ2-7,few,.,CASSPGTIISYEQYF,TGCGCCAGCAGTCCGGGGACAATCATCTCCTACGAGCAGTACTTC
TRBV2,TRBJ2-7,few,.,CASSDAGYEQYF,TGTGCCAGCAGTGATGCGGGCTACGAGCAGTACTTC
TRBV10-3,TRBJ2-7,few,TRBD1,CVISDHGTGYEQYF,TGTGTCATCAGCGACCACGGGACAGGCTACGAGCAGTACTTC
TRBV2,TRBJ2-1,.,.,CASSDLIARGEQFF,TGTGCCAGCAGTGATCTAATAGCGCGAGGTGAGCAGTTCTTC
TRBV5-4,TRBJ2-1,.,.,CATMRGSSYNEQFF,TGTGCCACCATGAGGGGCAGCTCCTACAATGAGCAGTTCTTC
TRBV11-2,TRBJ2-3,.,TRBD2,CVSSLSRLCGRAGDTQYF,TGTGTCAGCAGCTTATCCCGACTTTGCGGGAGGGCCGGAGATACGCAGTATTTT
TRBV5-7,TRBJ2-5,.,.,CASSLGQWDDYQETQYF,TGTGCCAGCAGCTTGGGTCAGTGGGATGATTATCAAGAGACCCAGTACTTC
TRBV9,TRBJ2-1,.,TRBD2,CASSSSPGLAVTEQFF,TGTGCCAGCAGCTCATCACCGGGACTAGCAGTGACTGAGCAGTTCTTC
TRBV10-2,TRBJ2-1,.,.,CASSDRDGANELFF,TGTGCCAGCAGTGATAGGGATGGGGCCAATGAGCTGTTCTTC
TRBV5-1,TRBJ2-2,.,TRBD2,CASSLEGEGTGELFF,TGCGCCAGCAGCTTGGAAGGGGAGGGCACCGGGGAGCTGTTTTTT
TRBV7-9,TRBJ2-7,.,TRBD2,CASSPTPLAGGEQYF,TGTGCCAGCAGCCCGACCCCACTAGCGGGAGGTGAGCAGTACTTC
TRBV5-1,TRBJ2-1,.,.,CASNLGVDPGYNEQFF,TGCGCCAGCAACTTGGGAGTGGACCCAGGCTACAATGAGCAGTTCTTC
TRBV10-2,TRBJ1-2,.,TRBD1,CASSEPTQGVSYVYTF,TGCGCCAGCAGTGAGCCCACTCAGGGGGTTTCCTATGTCTACACCTTC
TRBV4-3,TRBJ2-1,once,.,CASSQDGLTAYNEQFF,TGTGCCAGCAGCCAAGACGGACTAACGGCATACAATGAGCAGTTCTTC
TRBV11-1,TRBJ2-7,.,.,CASSSRGNNDEQYF,TGTGCCAGCAGCTCTAGGGGGAATAACGACGAGCAGTACTTC
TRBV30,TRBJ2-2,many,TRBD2,CAWSVGLVSGELFF,TGTGCCTGGAGTGTAGGACTAGTATCCGGGGAGCTGTTTTTT
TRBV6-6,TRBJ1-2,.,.,CATEGHQSSNYDCTF,.